This T cell receptor beta chain was documented in a study of blood T cell repertoires in COVID-19. The protocol was immunoSEQ multiplex PCR, while the TCRdb copy is restricted to in-frame clones and leaves out a portion. The data hold approximately 200,000 clones, with 86% observed a single time. The CDR3 is 15 amino acids. After removal of 6 bases from V and 4 bases from J, the junction contained 8 bases not matched to a gene. Germline CDR1 is LGHNT and CDR2 is FRNRAP. The V gene is TRBV12-5, the J gene TRBJ2-2, with TRBD1 identical over 7 bases. The source of this sequence is a woman between 50 and 59 years old with acute or convalescent COVID-19. Sequencing was done on a sample of peripheral blood. For the CDR3, the DNA is TGTGCTAGTGGCTCGACAGGGATAGGCACCGGGGAGCTGTTTTTT. Protein: CASGSTGIGTGELFF.